Described below is a single T cell receptor beta chain sequence and its context. Its target is unknown. This specimen belongs to a study of T-cell memory formation after mild COVID-19. Study overall: Across donors, TCR clusters were largely donor specific. Study-level findings and limits: Among clones peaking at day 37 in the second wave, SARS-CoV-2 specificity remained unconfirmed.

The germline V gene encodes CDR1 LNHNV and CDR2 YYDKDF (reference sequence). With 1 base removed from V and 4 bases from J, the gap between germline ends came to 13 bases. The CDR3 runs 15 residues. Each CDR3 protein gets one entry after TCRdb re-called the 5' RACE reads with MiXCR. Of under 300,000 distinct CDR3 sequences listed, around 8% were seen once; the top ten hold 22%. The chain recombines TRBV15 with TRBJ2-5, with D possibly matching TRBD1 (5 bases). The sequenced material came from PBMCs or a T cell subset sorted from them (not recorded which). This TCR came from a man between 18 and 29 years old who had mild COVID-19 (a few samples of this study predate the infection). Cell type and time point are not known. The CDR3 loop reads CATSRAKGRRETQYF. The CDR3, as DNA: TGTGCCACCAGCAGAGCCAAGGGGCGAAGAGAGACCCAGTACTTC. Supplemented by reference TRBV15 and TRBJ2-5, the full variable domain reads DAMVIQNPRYQVTQFGKPVTLSCSQTLNHNVMYWYQQKSSQAPKLLFHYYDKDFNNEADTPDNFQSRRPNTSFCFLDIRSPGLGDTAMYLCATSRAKGRRETQYFGPGTRLLVL.